This T cell receptor (beta chain) was recorded in a study of cytomegalovirus exposure and HLA in healthy donors (dated by TCRdb to about 2017). The study in broad terms: According to an earlier analysis of a few hundred of the donors, roughly 180 million T cells yielded 90 million to 140 million unique TCR beta sequences and approximately 300 Gb of sequence data. Of the roughly 390 genotyped donors, roughly 80% fell in the genetic ancestry cluster associated with self-reported Caucasian donors. A separate validation cohort of 90 to 150 different subjects was used in addition to the approximately 670-subject first cohort. Genome-wide SNP genotypes for about 65% of the 666 donors were used in a later genetic analysis, which treated that subset as a discovery cohort. About 300 gigabases of sequencing data and 70 million to 100 million unique TCR sequences made up an early release that covered 500 to 650 HLA-typed donors. Using immunosequencing, the study profiled T cell repertoires from roughly 650 subjects and related those repertoires to cytomegalovirus serostatus. The study aimed to test whether signatures of past pathogen exposure could be identified by cataloging public T cell receptors. Among 300 to 500 genotyped donors of the cohort, an average of approximately 240,000 unique TCR beta nucleotide sequences was sequenced per donor, of which roughly 17% were non-productive. To predict cytomegalovirus infection status, the study combined high-throughput TCR immunosequencing, statistical association of individual TCRs with disease status, and machine learning. Rather than using new phenotypic data, the later analysis identified candidate immune exposures from TCR beta sequences and from how often those sequences occurred across donors. Because of strong linkage in the cohort, roughly five DR-DQ haplotypes were treated as single units for association and clustering. To study patterns of TCR occurrence, a later analysis re-analyzed previously published TCR beta repertoires from 666 donors and added high-resolution HLA genotyping. Every discovery cohort repertoire had been produced on one sequencing platform. In an earlier analysis of 587 of the donors, high-throughput TCR beta sequencing was used to judge whether each TCR beta V gene segment behaved as functional or pseudogenic. Both class I and class II loci were covered by HLA typing, at four-digit resolution. The number of typed donors differed by locus: about 629-630 for A, B, C, DRB1 and DQB1; some 500 for DQA1; some 610 for DPA1; and roughly 470 for DPB1. Donor age, sex, ethnicity and CMV serostatus were compiled together with the repertoire data.

Paper-wide results and their limitations: This cohort had only TCR beta chains sequenced, and the lack of alpha or paired-chain data limited which features could be detected. Linkage disequilibrium might explain the correlated functional status among segregating V segments, but an unknown experimental factor could not be ruled out. Because counts were too low, seventeen rarely observed V segments, including chromosome 9 orphons, were excluded from the earlier analysis of about 500 of the donors. While some public TCRs were present in many individuals, most TCR sequences turned up only very rarely across donors. Several of the top co-occurrence clusters appeared to be linked to parvovirus B19, influenza, CMV and Epstein-Barr virus, according to a later analysis. In both the original and validation cohorts, the classifier was reported to diagnose cytomegalovirus status with high specificity and sensitivity. A later genetic analysis associated a missense DCLRE1C variant with V-gene and J-gene trimming of TCR beta chains, and an independent cohort replicated the association. The 87-base-pair reads could not distinguish some IMGT-functional V segments, including TRBV6-2 and TRBV6-3, so those segments were excluded. A later analysis associated around 16,000 TCR beta sequences with specific HLA alleles at a false discovery rate of 0.05. A later genetic analysis reported fewer N-insertions in productive TCRs among donors in an Asian-associated ancestry cluster than the roughly 650-donor mean. The presence/absence analyses assumed that sequencing depth was roughly uniform across donors, and that assumption may not be true. Compared with equally common non-associated chains, HLA-associated TCR beta chains in a later analysis were more clonally expanded and had lower generation probabilities. When HLA alleles, especially DR and DQ, strongly co-occurred, TCR associations were difficult to assign to individual alleles. In the study, some 160 TCR beta chains were listed as associated with cytomegalovirus. In vitro tests confirmed that a few of the cytomegalovirus-associated TCR beta chains recognize cytomegalovirus antigens. An earlier analysis of 450 to 750 of the donors showed that most TCR beta V segments appeared in productive rearrangements either about 87% or about 30% of the time, which broadly matched IMGT annotations. Most CMV-associated TCR beta chains appeared to be HLA-restricted in a later analysis, and the HLA associations seemed to be driven largely by CMV exposure. In a later analysis, the rate of TCR association differed among HLA loci, with DRB1 alleles having the most associated TCRs and HLA-C alleles having the fewest. A further reported finding was that TCR beta sequences accurately predicted the HLA-A and HLA-B alleles for most subjects in the first cohort. The only immune exposure information available for the cohort was CMV serostatus. According to the authors, the approach could potentially be generalized to other disease states and immunological phenotypes. A group of highly shared sequence variants was considered likely to be a technical artifact of the sequencing pipeline. Because HLA typing was missing for some donors at each locus, association tests included only the typed subset.

This clone turned up a few times. No cognate antigen has been identified for it. Base qualities are not provided; no much larger clone lies one nucleotide away. Library preparation was by the immunoSEQ multiplex PCR assay. A mixture of 60 forward primers for TCR Vbeta segments and 13 reverse primers for TCR Jbeta segments was used in the multiplex PCR. A multiplex PCR assay on genomic DNA amplified the CDR3 region of rearranged TCR beta genes. The Illumina HiSeq System was used to sequence the amplified TCR beta libraries as 87-base-pair reads. Concerning the study's data processing: A later analysis tallied tens of millions of unique TCR beta chains across the 666 repertoires, and some 12 million of those chains were shared by two or more donors. Raw reads were error-corrected and collapsed into unique sequences by a nearest-neighbor algorithm in which closely related sequences were merged to remove PCR and sequencing errors. V, D and J gene segments were assigned by aligning CDR3 sequences to IMGT reference sequences. Each retained sequence needed at least a six-nucleotide match to both a V gene segment and a J gene segment. Rearrangements were classified as productive when the CDR3 lacked stop codons and remained in frame with V and J, and all other rearrangements were classified as non-productive. Following IMGT convention, CDR3 was defined as the stretch from the second conserved V-encoded cysteine up to the conserved J-encoded phenylalanine. The earlier analysis of about 500 of the donors excluded sequences that lacked an unambiguous match to a single V gene segment. In an earlier analysis of about 590 of the donors, a V segment was called functional when productive rearrangements were above 56.7%, and segregating when the standard deviation between donors exceeded 5%. A statistical classification framework was built to diagnose cytomegalovirus status from the catalog of TCR beta chain sequences. V and J gene assignment, in a later analysis, came from comparing TCR nucleotide sequences with IMGT/GENE-DB human TR gene sequences. A later analysis assigned CDR3 sequences and most-parsimonious VDJ recombination scenarios with the TCRdist pipeline. In a later analysis, every TCR beta chain was defined by the combination of its CDR3 amino acid sequence and its V-gene family, and reads without a unique V-gene family were dropped. A later analysis removed several hundred highly shared, low-generation-probability nucleotide sequences to deal with suspected cross-contamination and a sequencing artifact. In a later analysis, a clonal expansion index for each public chain was calculated from normalized within-repertoire ranks of inferred template counts. In a later analysis, generation probabilities were computed with a VDJ recombination model fitted to out-of-frame rearrangements, and the resulting probabilities were checked against IGoR. Hypergeometric tests were used in a later analysis to score TCR-TCR, TCR-HLA and TCR-CMV co-occurrence, with a repertoire-size bias correction applied to the TCR pairs. To estimate false discovery rates, a later analysis permuted the HLA or CMV assignments 20 times. In a later analysis, co-occurring TCRs were grouped with DBSCAN, and TCRdist sequence similarity was added when clustering was performed within HLA-allele-positive subsets. Co-occurrence clustering excluded repertoires with fewer than 30,000 or more than 120,000 public chains, plus five with anomalous nucleotide sharing. TCRdb retrieved this table from immuneACCESS and kept in-frame rearrangements only. Not all clones are present; in checked studies, unresolved V genes account for under half, and no reason is known for the remainder. V, J and clone size derive from that table, while D and trimming were established from the DNA sequence. The sample table records about 160,000 clones; approximately 79% of these occur just once. Approximately 7.1% of the sample rests with the top ten.

The cohort consisted of some 730 healthy bone marrow donors. All cohort members were sampled while nominally healthy, although unrecorded immune exposures were likely present. The donor was CMV seropositive and belonged to the group of about 290 seropositive cohort members. Each donor provided a peripheral blood sample, and peripheral blood mononuclear cells were used for TCR beta sequencing. The Qiagen DNeasy Blood Extraction Kit was used to extract genomic DNA from the blood cell samples. Taken from the germline V gene (reference sequence), the CDR1 and CDR2 loops are MNHEY and SMNVEV. The CDR3 runs 16 amino acids, cysteine and phenylalanine included. Solely the CDR3 DNA is kept, with 48 bases framed from the first base. V loses 6 bases, J loses 4 bases, and the germline ends lie 18 bases apart.

The sequence was collected from a man aged 40-49 years in good health and CMV-seropositive. In this chain, TRBV27 is recombined with TRBJ2-2, with TRBD2 perhaps the D gene, on 7 matching bases. Sequenced: PBMCs. The sequenced DNA: TGTGCCAGCAGGCCGGGGGGCCGTCTTGGCACCGGGGAGCTGTTTTTT. Its product reads: CASRPGGRLGTGELFF.